Sequencing of this T cell receptor (beta chain) was carried out in a study of T cell responses to AZD1222 COVID-19 vaccine. With respect to this clone: The antigen remains unidentified.

General study points: Repertoires in all cases were sampled only once the peak T cell response had passed. Clonal diversity may have been underestimated in mostly white British donors.

Clones were sequenced by immunoSEQ multiplex PCR, and TCRdb holds only the in-frame ones, with some missing. Here the sample spans approximately 94,000 clones, 87% being singletons. Per germline, CDR1 GTSNPN and CDR2 SVGIG (reference sequence). This CDR3 contains 14 residues. Trimming shortened V by 3 bases and J by 5 bases, and 14 bases separated the two germline ends. The receptor was isolated from an adult in good health. The chain links TRBV30 to TRBJ1-5; weak D call: TRBD1 (6 bases). The sample was peripheral blood, taken on day 0 of MenACWY control vaccination. The DNA for the CDR3 is TGTGCCTGGAGGCCGAAGGGGGGGTATCAGCCCCAGCATTTT. Its protein is CAWRPKGGYQPQHF. Full variable domain (outside the CDR3, taken from reference TRBV30 and TRBJ1-5): SQTIHQWPATLVQPVGSPLSLECTVEGTSNPNLYWYRQAAGRGLQLLFYSVGIGQISSEVPQNLSASRPQDRQFILSSKKLLLSDSGFYLCAWRPKGGYQPQHFGDGTRLSIL.